What follows describes a single T cell receptor (beta chain). This sample is drawn from a study of TIL therapy for anti-PD-1-resistant metastatic lung cancer. This CDR3 has 14 residues. The ends were cut back, 8 bases at V and 6 bases at J, with 14 bases in the middle. The germline CDR1 and CDR2 sequences are LGHNA and YNFKEQ. Sequencing used immunoSEQ v3. Profiling relied on immunoSEQ multiplex PCR, and the TCRdb table lists in-frame clones only, not all of them. This sample has roughly 54,000 clones, with 80% to 90% found just once. This sample's time point: pre-treatment sample, taken before nivolumab and TIL therapy.

The clonotype comes from a person between 30 and 80 years old with non-small cell lung cancer. V and J are TRBV4-2 and TRBJ1-6; a weak D match, TRBD1 (6 bases). The specimen was blood, collected at baseline. Written as DNA, the CDR3 is TGTGCCAGCGGGCGGACAGAACTTAATTCACCCCTCCACTTT. Protein product: CASGRTELNSPLHF.